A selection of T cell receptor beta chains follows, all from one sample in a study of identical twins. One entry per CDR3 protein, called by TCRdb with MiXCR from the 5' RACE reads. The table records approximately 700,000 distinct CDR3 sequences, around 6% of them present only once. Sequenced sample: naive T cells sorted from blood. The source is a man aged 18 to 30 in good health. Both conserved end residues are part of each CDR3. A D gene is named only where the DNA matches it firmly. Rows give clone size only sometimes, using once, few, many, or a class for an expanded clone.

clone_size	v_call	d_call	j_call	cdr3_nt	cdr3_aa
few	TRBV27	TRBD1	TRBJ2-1	TGTGCCAGCAGTTTTGTAGGGGGCGAGAGATATGAGCAGTTCTTC	CASSFVGGERYEQFF
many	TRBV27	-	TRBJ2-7	TGTGCCAGCAGAAGTCAGTTAGGCTACGAGCAGTACTTC	CASRSQLGYEQYF
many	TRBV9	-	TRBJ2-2	TGTGCCAGCAGCGTCGCAGGGGTGGACACCGGGGAGCTGTTTTTT	CASSVAGVDTGELFF
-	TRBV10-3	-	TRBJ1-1	TGTGCCACAAAGGGTGACAGCCCTGAAGCTTTCTTT	CATKGDSPEAFF
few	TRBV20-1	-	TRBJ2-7	TGCAGTGCTAGAGATGCCTACGAGCAGTACTTC	CSARDAYEQYF
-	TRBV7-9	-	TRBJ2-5	TGTGCCAGCAGCCCCCAAGGGGCCCTCCTTCAGGAGACCCAGTACTTC	CASSPQGALLQETQYF
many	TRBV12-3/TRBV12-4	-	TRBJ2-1	TGTGCCAGTGGGGGGCCGCTTACTAATGAGCAGTTCTTC	CASGGPLTNEQFF
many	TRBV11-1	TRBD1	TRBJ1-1	TGTGCCAGCAGCTTAGGGGGACAGGGGGCTGCGGGGTCCTCGAACACTGAAGCTTTCTTT	CASSLGGQGAAGSSNTEAFF
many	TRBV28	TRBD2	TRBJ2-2	TGTGCCAGCACACTCAGACTAGCGGGAGGCACCGGGGAGCTGTTTTTT	CASTLRLAGGTGELFF
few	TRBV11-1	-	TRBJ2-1	TGTGCCAGCAGCTTCGGGATTAGCGGGACAGGGCCGTACAATGAGCAGTTCTTC	CASSFGISGTGPYNEQFF
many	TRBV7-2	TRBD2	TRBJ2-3	TGTGCCAGCAGGGTAGCGGGAGGGGTCACAGATACGCAGTATTTT	CASRVAGGVTDTQYF
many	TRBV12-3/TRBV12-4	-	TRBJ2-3	TGTGCCAGCTATACGGGGGGCACAGATACGCAGTATTTT	CASYTGGTDTQYF
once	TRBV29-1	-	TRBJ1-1	TGCAGCGTTAACAGGGCAGGGAACACTGAAGCTTTCTTT	CSVNRAGNTEAFF
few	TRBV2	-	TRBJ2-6	TGTGCCAGCAGTGAAGCGGACACACCTGGGGCCAACGTCCTGACTTTC	CASSEADTPGANVLTF
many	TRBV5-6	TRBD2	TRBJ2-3	TGTGCCAGCAGCCGCGGGACTACCAGCGCAGATACGCAGTATTTT	CASSRGTTSADTQYF
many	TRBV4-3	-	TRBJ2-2	TGCGCCAGCGGTCGAGCGGGGAACACCGGGGAGCTGTTTTTT	CASGRAGNTGELFF
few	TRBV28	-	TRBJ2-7	TGTGCCAGCAGCCGCCTTTCCTCCGAGCAGTACTTC	CASSRLSSEQYF
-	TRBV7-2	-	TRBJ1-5	TGTGCCAGCAGCGTTACCCAACGGGTTCAGCCCCAGCATTTT	CASSVTQRVQPQHF
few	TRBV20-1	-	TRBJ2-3	TGCAGTGCTAGAGGAAAACCAGATACGCAGTATTTT	CSARGKPDTQYF
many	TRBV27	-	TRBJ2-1	TGTGCCAGCAGAGTGGGGGGAAGGTACAATGAGCAGTTCTTC	CASRVGGRYNEQFF
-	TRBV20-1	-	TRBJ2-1	TGCAGTGCTAGAGATCACAACGGGGAGCAGTTCTTC	CSARDHNGEQFF
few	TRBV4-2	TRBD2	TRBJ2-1	TGTGCCAGCAGCCAAGATAGTGGGGAGGGGCATGAGCAGTTCTTC	CASSQDSGEGHEQFF
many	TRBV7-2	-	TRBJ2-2	TGTGCCAGCAGCGTTATGGGGGAGCTGTTTTTT	CASSVMGELFF
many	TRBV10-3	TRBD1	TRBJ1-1	TGTGCCATCAGTGACTGGGGGACAGTCGAAGCTTTCTTT	CAISDWGTVEAFF
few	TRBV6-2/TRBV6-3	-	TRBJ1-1	TGTGCCAGCGGCCTGAGGGGTCCTGAAGCTTTCTTT	CASGLRGPEAFF
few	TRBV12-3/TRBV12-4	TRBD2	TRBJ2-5	TGTGCCAGCAGTTTGGGGGGACTAGCGGATAACCAAGAGACCCAGTACTTC	CASSLGGLADNQETQYF
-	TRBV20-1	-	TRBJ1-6	TGCAGTGCTCAAATGGCGGGGGGGGCCGGAATGGATTCACCCCTCCACTTT	CSAQMAGGAGMDSPLHF